This TCR beta chain emerged from a study of identical twins. Overall study findings and caveats: Excess sharing by twins proved weaker in beta out-of-frame sequences.

Per the germline V gene, CDR1 is DFQATT and CDR2 is SNEGSKA (reference sequence). J gave up 5 bases and V 5 bases, and 3 bases lay outside the gene matches. The CDR3 extends over 13 amino acids. TCRdb ran MiXCR on the 5' RACE reads and lists one entry per CDR3 protein. The sample holds around 490,000 distinct CDR3 sequences; approximately 14% are singletons and the top ten take less than 0.5%. As to this clonotype: Its specificity is unknown.

The data also belong to a second study, concerning yellow fever vaccine responses in identical twins.

Material for sequencing was CD4+ T cells sorted from blood. V and J are TRBV20-1 and TRBJ1-6; 7 bases agree with TRBD1. The source is a woman under 30 in good health. In nucleotides, the CDR3 is TGCAGTGCTCTGGACAGGAATAATTCACCCCTCCACTTT. Its translation is CSALDRNNSPLHF.